This TCR beta chain was sequenced for a study of immune evolution from preneoplasia to lung adenocarcinoma. Whole-study findings and limits: Normal lung had highest clonality; later lesions appeared denser, more diverse.

Between the mid-2010s and the late 2010s, patients underwent resection in Japan or China. Two lung cancer pathologists independently confirmed each histologic diagnosis. As regards this clone: Its specificity is unknown.

TCRdb's copy holds only in-frame clones and misses some; the assay was immunoSEQ multiplex PCR. The sample consists of 10,000 to 12,000 clones, approximately 85% of them appearing once. The sequenced sample consisted of FFPE minimally invasive lung adenocarcinoma tissue. The receptor was derived from a person aged 65 to 79 with lung adenocarcinoma.

The CDR3 DNA reads TGTGCCAGTAGTAGGGGGGTCGGGGACTTAGGGACTGAAGCTTTCTTT. Translated: CASSRGVGDLGTEAFF. V is TRBV19 and J is TRBJ1-1, with a weak D call TRBD1 (5 bases). The CDR3 extends over 16 amino acids. Germline CDR1 is LNHDA and CDR2 is SQIVND (reference sequence). V was cut by 4 bases and J by 5 bases, with 20 bases left in between. The variable domain in full, completed from reference TRBV19 and TRBJ1-1, reads DGGITQSPKYLFRKEGQNVTLSCEQNLNHDAMYWYRQDPGQGLRLIYYSQIVNDFQKGDIAEGYSVSREKKESFPLTVTSAQKNPTAFYLCASSRGVGDLGTEAFFGQGTRLTVV.